This T cell receptor beta chain is from a study of HIV-infected patients and healthy controls. In this sample, this clonotype turned up a few times. TCRdb fed the 5' RACE reads into MiXCR, producing one record per CDR3 protein. The table lists about 64,000 distinct CDR3 sequences, 19% of them singletons. The CDR3 contains 13 residues. V lost 0 bases to trimming and J lost 2 bases, with 4 bases between them. Per germline, CDR1 SGHTA and CDR2 FQGTGA. V is TRBV7-3 and J is TRBJ1-1; D gene unclear. What was sequenced was CD4+ T cells from blood. The receptor's source is a human donor in good health. DNA of the CDR3: TGTGCCAGCAGCTTAACAAGAAACACTGAAGCTTTCTTT. It encodes CASSLTRNTEAFF.